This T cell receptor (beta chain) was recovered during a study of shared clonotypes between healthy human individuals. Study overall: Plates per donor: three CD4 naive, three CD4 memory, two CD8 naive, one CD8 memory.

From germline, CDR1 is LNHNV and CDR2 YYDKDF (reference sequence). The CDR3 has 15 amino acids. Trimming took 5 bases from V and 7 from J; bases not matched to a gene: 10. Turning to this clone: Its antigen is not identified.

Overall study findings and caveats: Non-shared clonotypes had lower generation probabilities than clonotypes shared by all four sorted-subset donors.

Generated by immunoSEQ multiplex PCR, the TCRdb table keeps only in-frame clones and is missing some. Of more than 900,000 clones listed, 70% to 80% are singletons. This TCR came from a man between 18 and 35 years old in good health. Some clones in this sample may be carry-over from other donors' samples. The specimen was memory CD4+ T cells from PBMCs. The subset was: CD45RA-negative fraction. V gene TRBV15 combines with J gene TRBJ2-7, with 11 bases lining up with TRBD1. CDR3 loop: CATSPRGQGAKEQYF. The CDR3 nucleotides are TGTGCCACCAGCCCGCGAGGACAGGGGGCGAAAGAGCAGTACTTC.